The clone carrying this T cell receptor (beta chain) has just a few counts. Its antigen remains unidentified. These data originate in a study of blood T cells in healthy people across ages. Individuals who donated were healthy Caucasians from Russia aged about 6 to 100. Germline V gene lookup returns CDR1 SGHVS and CDR2 FQNEAQ. Trimming took 5 bases from V and 7 from J; bases not matched to a gene: 11. CDR3 length equals 17 residues. Study-level findings and limits: Researchers said unsorted PBMCs prevented a conclusive naive versus antigen-experienced comparison. Strong correlation linked observed beta diversity and percent naive T cells. A greater number of naive CD4+ cells and higher diversity distinguished long-lived donors from aged donors.

Primers used in a second PCR of about 7 to 12 cycles were a sample-barcoded 5' primer and a J-beta primer mix. TCRdb reprocessed the 5' RACE reads with MiXCR, giving one entry per CDR3 protein. The sample has 1,300,000 or so distinct CDR3 sequences, approximately 59% seen once. The sequencing input was blood. The clonotype was recovered from a man aged 18-30 years in good health. The V call is TRBV7-8, the J call TRBJ2-1; 13 positions agree with TRBD2. For the CDR3, the DNA is TGTGCCAGCAGCGGGGGGACTAGCGGGACAAGCTTGAATGAGCAGTTCTTC. This codes for CASSGGTSGTSLNEQFF. Full variable domain (remainder filled in from reference TRBV7-8 and TRBJ2-1): GAGVSQSPRYKVAKRGQDVALRCDPISGHVSLFWYQQALGQGPEFLTYFQNEAQLDKSGLPSDRFFAERPEGSVSTLKIQRTQQEDSAVYLCASSGGTSGTSLNEQFFGPGTRLTVL.